This T cell receptor beta chain was recovered during a study of blood T cells in healthy people across ages. The germline gives CDR1 SGHAT, CDR2 FQDESV (reference sequence). The CDR3 has 14 amino acids. Trimming shortened V by 5 bases and J by 5 bases, and 10 bases separated the two germline ends. Using a J-beta primer mix together with a sample-barcoded 5' primer, a second PCR was run for about 7 to 12 cycles. Each cDNA molecule carried a tag from a template-switch adaptor that contained 12 random nucleotides. TCRdb independently ran MiXCR on the 5' RACE reads; one entry per CDR3 protein. The sample gives 1 million to 1.2 million distinct CDR3 sequences, 35% to 40% of which show up once; around 13% is in the top ten. The sample holds a few counts of this clonotype. The antigen remains unidentified. The study's findings and limits: Observed TCR beta diversity per million T cells went down as age went up. This fall followed a roughly linear course with age. More naive CD4+ cells and higher diversity were found in long-lived than in aged donors.

The V gene is TRBV11-1, the J gene TRBJ1-6, with a possible D match to TRBD1 (5 bases). The material sequenced was blood. The sequence derives from a man aged 18-30 years in good health. CDR3 in amino acids: CASSRAGNNSPLHF. CDR3 bases: TGTGCCAGCAGCCGAGCAGGGAATAATTCACCCCTCCACTTT.